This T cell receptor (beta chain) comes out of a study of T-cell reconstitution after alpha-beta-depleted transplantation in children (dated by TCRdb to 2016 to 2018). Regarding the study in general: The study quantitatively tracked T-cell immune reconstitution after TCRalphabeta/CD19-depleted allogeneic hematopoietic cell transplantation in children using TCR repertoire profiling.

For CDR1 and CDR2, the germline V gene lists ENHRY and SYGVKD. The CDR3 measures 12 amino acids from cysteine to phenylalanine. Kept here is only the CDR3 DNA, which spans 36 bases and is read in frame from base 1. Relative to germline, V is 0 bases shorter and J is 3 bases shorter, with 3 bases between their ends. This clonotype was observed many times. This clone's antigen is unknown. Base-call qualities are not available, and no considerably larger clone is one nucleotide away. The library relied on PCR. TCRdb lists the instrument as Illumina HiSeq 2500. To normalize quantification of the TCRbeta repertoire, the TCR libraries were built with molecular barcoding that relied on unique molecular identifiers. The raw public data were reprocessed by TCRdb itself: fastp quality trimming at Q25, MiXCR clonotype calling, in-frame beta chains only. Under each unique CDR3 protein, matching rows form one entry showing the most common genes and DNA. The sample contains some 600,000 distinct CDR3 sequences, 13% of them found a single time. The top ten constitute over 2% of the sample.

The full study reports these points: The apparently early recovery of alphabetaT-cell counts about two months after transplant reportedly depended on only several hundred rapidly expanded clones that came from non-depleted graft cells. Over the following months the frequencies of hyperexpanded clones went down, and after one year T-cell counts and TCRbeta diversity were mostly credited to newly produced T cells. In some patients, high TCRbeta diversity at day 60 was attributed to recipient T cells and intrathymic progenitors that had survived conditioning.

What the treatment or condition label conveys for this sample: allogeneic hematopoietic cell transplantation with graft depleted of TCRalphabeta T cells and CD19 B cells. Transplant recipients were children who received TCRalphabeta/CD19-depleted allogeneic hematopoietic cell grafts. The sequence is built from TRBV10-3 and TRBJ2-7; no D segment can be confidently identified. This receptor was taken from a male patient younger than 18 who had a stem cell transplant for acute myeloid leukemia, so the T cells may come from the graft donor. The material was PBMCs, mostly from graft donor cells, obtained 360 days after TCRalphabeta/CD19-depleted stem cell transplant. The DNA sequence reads TGTGCCATCAGTGAGTCGAGCTACGAGCAGTACTTC. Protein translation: CAISESSYEQYF.